These 10 T cell receptor beta chains were all obtained from the same sample, sequenced in a study of T cells in Graves' hyperthyroidism and ophthalmopathy. TCR beta CDR3 regions were amplified from RNA. First-round RT-PCR with HTBI primers amplified the TCR CDR3 region. TCRdb analysed the multiplex PCR reads with MiXCR anew, one entry per CDR3 protein. The top ten hold 34% of the sample, which has some 320,000 distinct CDR3 sequences, about 13% seen once. The sample taken for sequencing was blood. These receptors were taken from a woman in her thirties or forties with Graves' ophthalmopathy.

In this sample, this clonotype turned up many times. V and J are TRBV12-3 or TRBV12-4 and TRBJ1-5; D gene unclear. V gave up 5 bases and J gave up 8 bases, with 19 bases separating them. CDR3 length equals 15 residues. The CDR3 DNA follows: TGTGCCAGCAGTCGATCGGAGTTGTCGGCTAAGCCCCAGCATTTT. Translation gives CASSRSELSAKPQHF.

Regarding this clonotype: A much more abundant neighbour one base away suggests this may be a read error. The chain carries TRBV6-1 and TRBJ2-7, with 7 bases lining up with TRBD2. With the DNA end fitting TRBJ2-1 better, the J assignment may be wrong. The CDR3 consists of 14 residues. Germline CDR1 MNHNS, CDR2 SASEGT. The CDR3 protein is CASIGGSNLYEQFF. DNA of the CDR3: TGTGCCAGCATTGGCGGGAGTAATCTCTACGAGCAGTTCTTC.

This clonotype was seen ten or more times. The gene calls are TRBV20-1 and TRBJ2-1; TRBD1 aligns across 7 bases. V shed 8 bases and J 3 bases; nucleotides not matched to a gene: 7. CDR1 and CDR2 from the germline V gene are DFQATT and SNEGSKA (reference sequence). CDR3 length: 13 amino acids. The CDR3 DNA reads TGCAGTCCACACCGGGACAGCTACAATGAGCAGTTCTTC. This codes for CSPHRDSYNEQFF.

This clonotype showed up many times. The genes are TRBV20-1 and TRBJ1-1; the D is unclear. The V gene lost 3 bases and the J gene lost 1 base, with 15 bases spanning the gap. The CDR3 is 15 amino acids. Germline V CDR1 and CDR2: DFQATT, SNEGSKA (reference sequence). CDR3 nucleotides: TGCAGTGCTAGCTTCTTTTCCGGGAGGAACACTGAAGCTTTCTTT. Translation: CSASFFSGRNTEAFF.

This clonotype has a count of ten or more. The chain couples TRBV30 to TRBJ1-2, with D tentatively TRBD1 (6 bases). The CDR3 contains 13 residues. Germline values: CDR1 GTSNPN, CDR2 SVGIG (reference sequence). Trimming left V 4 bases short and J 1 base short, with 10 bases between. CDR3 sequence: CAWNLGHNYGYTF. The CDR3, as DNA: TGTGCCTGGAATTTGGGACATAACTATGGCTACACCTTC.

The table lists this clonotype with many counts. V is TRBV7-8 and J is TRBJ2-5; D is unclear. V gave up 1 base and J gave up 5 bases, with 11 bases separating them. The CDR3 sequence is 14 residues long. Germline values: CDR1 SGHVS, CDR2 FQNEAQ. Here the CDR3 reads CASSLEAARETQYF. CDR3 sequence (DNA): TGTGCCAGCAGCTTAGAAGCCGCCCGGGAGACCCAGTACTTC.

The genes are TRBV9 and TRBJ1-2; 8 bases fit TRBD1. V trimming: 0 bases; J trimming: 2 bases; junction bases outside the gene matches: 3. The CDR3 spans 15 residues. CDR1 is SGDLS and CDR2 is YYNGEE in the germline V gene. The CDR3 here is CASSVDRTGNYGYTF. CDR3 DNA: TGTGCCAGCAGCGTAGATCGGACAGGGAACTATGGCTACACCTTC.

This sequence joins TRBV5-5 and TRBJ2-5; D is possibly TRBD1 (5 bases). The germline V and J ends were trimmed by 2 bases and 3 bases, with 14 bases remaining between them. CDR1 is SGHKS and CDR2 is YYEKEE in the germline V gene (reference sequence). CDR3 size: 15 residues. In DNA, the CDR3 is TGTGCCAGCAGCTTCCTTGGGGCTTTGGAAGAGACCCAGTACTTC. This codes for CASSFLGALEETQYF.

V usage is TRBV5-8 and J usage is TRBJ1-3; D is uncertain. V was pared by 3 bases and J by 2 bases, with 21 bases between. Germline V CDR1 and CDR2: SGHTS, YDEGEE. The CDR3 is 18 amino acids. Written as DNA, the CDR3 is TGTGCCAGCAGCTCACCGCAGCAACTTACGCCGACTGGAAACACCATATATTTT. It specifies CASSSPQQLTPTGNTIYF.

There are many counts of this clonotype. The V gene is TRBV7-2, the J gene TRBJ1-3; D remains unclear. Germline CDR1 reads SGHTA; CDR2 reads FQGNSA. Trimming removed 2 bases from V and 4 bases from J, with 6 bases in between. The CDR3 sequence is 13 residues long. CDR3 DNA: TGTGCCAGCAGCTTAAGGTCGGGAAACACCATATATTTT. This codes for CASSLRSGNTIYF.